This T cell receptor beta chain comes out of a study of T cell responses to AZD1222 COVID-19 vaccine. The CDR3 runs to 15 residues. The ends were cut back, 3 bases at V and 4 bases at J, with 10 bases in the middle. The V gene's germline CDR1 is WSHSY and CDR2 SAAADI. Generated by immunoSEQ multiplex PCR, the TCRdb table keeps only in-frame clones and is missing some. The sample shows 250,000 to 300,000 clones, 94% of them seen only once. The chain uses TRBV10-2 and TRBJ1-6; D gene unclear. The sample in question was peripheral blood, obtained 28 days after the second AZD1222 dose. The clonotype originates from an adult who received the AZD1222 COVID-19 vaccine. The CDR3 nucleotides are TGCGCCAGCAGTGAACTCGAGTCGTATAATTCACCCCTCCACTTT. Its translation is CASSELESYNSPLHF.